The rows below give T cell receptor beta chains drawn from one sample of a study of shared clonotypes between healthy human individuals. TCRdb keeps only in-frame clones here, not all; method: immunoSEQ multiplex PCR. The table has some 680,000 clones, about 80% seen once; the top ten hold roughly 1.9%. What was sequenced was memory CD4+ T cells sorted from blood. The receptor source for this set is a woman aged 25 to 39 in good health. CDR3s leave out the opening cysteine and the closing phenylalanine or tryptophan. The D gene is left open where the match is weak.

V	J	D	CDR3
TRBV7-8	TRBJ2-7	TRBD2	ASSELGGGRHNEQY
TRBV7-9	TRBJ2-2	.	ASHRGAGTGELF
TRBV28	TRBJ2-1	TRBD2	ASSPAGSSYNEQF
TRBV4-1	TRBJ2-5	.	ASSQDPSRGTQY
TRBV20-1	TRBJ2-7	.	SARRVYEQY
TRBV28	TRBJ2-5	.	ASSSTGSLKEETQY
TRBV5-6	TRBJ2-5	.	ASSLGGFGETQY
TRBV28	TRBJ2-1	TRBD2	ASSETSGGKHEQF
TRBV5-4	TRBJ1-1	TRBD1	ASSLAARGRDTEAF
TRBV28	TRBJ2-6	.	ASRPWTHQGGANVLT
TRBV28	TRBJ2-3	TRBD2	ASSFGSGETDTQY
TRBV7-9	TRBJ2-3	TRBD2	ASTYASSGTTDTQY
TRBV19	TRBJ2-6	.	ASTRAGAGFSGANVLT
TRBV6-4	TRBJ1-2	.	ASSDSSRALNYGYT
TRBV28	TRBJ1-1	.	ASSLLPNTEAF
TRBV5-6	TRBJ2-1	TRBD2	ASSPWGTSGTNEQF
TRBV7-2	TRBJ1-3	.	ASSEANTIY
TRBV5-4	TRBJ2-5	.	ASSLSVQETQY
TRBV2	TRBJ2-5	.	ASRLQETQY
TRBV5-1	TRBJ1-5	.	ASSPDGSNQPQH
TRBV15	TRBJ1-4	.	ATSRDRSTVEKLF
TRBV7-9	TRBJ2-5	TRBD2	ASSLATTSEYQETQY
TRBV27	TRBJ2-2	.	ASSLWVTGELF
TRBV11-3	TRBJ1-2	TRBD1	ASSLGDSHYGYT
TRBV6-6	TRBJ1-1	.	ASSYPGRGGTEAF
TRBV4-2	TRBJ2-5	.	ASSQGQKETQY
TRBV27	TRBJ2-3	.	ASSFSSLSPDTQY
TRBV5-1	TRBJ2-2	.	ASSLDGTGELF
TRBV5-5	TRBJ1-2	.	ASSFGPLANYGYT
TRBV4-1	TRBJ2-4	.	ASSQDRGENIQY
TRBV2	TRBJ1-1	.	ASSSSRNTEAF
TRBV6-1	TRBJ2-7	.	ASSGRNTYEQY
TRBV7-3	TRBJ2-7	TRBD2	ASSLLAGDYEQY
TRBV6-6	TRBJ2-5	.	ASSYYLYQETQY
TRBV28	TRBJ1-3	.	ASQPYSGNTIY
TRBV11-2	TRBJ2-7	TRBD2	ASSRGAGVSYEQY
TRBV14	TRBJ2-1	.	ASSPDDTYNEQF
TRBV28	TRBJ2-2	TRBD1	ASSYPTGAKNTGELF
TRBV11-2	TRBJ2-5	.	ASSSGLVTQETQY
TRBV5-1	TRBJ1-1	TRBD1	ASATGSLNTEAF
TRBV9	TRBJ1-1	.	ASSVGPNTEAF
TRBV5-4	TRBJ1-2	TRBD1	ASSRPGTSSGGYGYT
TRBV6-1	TRBJ1-5	.	ASTRTASDQPQH
TRBV5-6	TRBJ2-1	.	ASSAKPSSFNEQF
TRBV30	TRBJ2-5	.	AWSVGGVGETQY
TRBV5-6	TRBJ2-5	.	ASSRQGGKTQY
TRBV27	TRBJ1-2	TRBD1	ASSKQGQGYGYT
TRBV5-1	TRBJ2-3	.	ASSRDGEDTQY
TRBV25-1	TRBJ2-7	TRBD1	ASSSTGGVHYEQY
TRBV28	TRBJ2-3	TRBD2	ASSFPPGREYTDTQY
TRBV7-9	TRBJ1-2	.	ASSLTGTDYGYT
TRBV5-1	TRBJ2-7	.	ASSSDRRVSEQY
TRBV29-1	TRBJ2-3	TRBD1	SVDPTGRGTDTQY
TRBV4-1	TRBJ2-7	.	ASSHDYEQY
TRBV19	TRBJ2-3	.	ASSISLEGTDTQY
TRBV5-6	TRBJ2-2	TRBD2	ASRREGHTGELF
TRBV11-3	TRBJ2-7	.	ASSLGQGRSYEQY
TRBV19	TRBJ2-7	TRBD2	ASSIKKLAGAYEQY
TRBV11-3	TRBJ2-7	TRBD1	ASSLTGTGRHEQY
TRBV15	TRBJ2-1	.	ATSRVKGFNEQF